What follows is one T cell receptor beta chain and its context. Antigen: not known. Clones were read by immunoSEQ multiplex PCR, and TCRdb kept only the in-frame ones, dropping some. The sample shows 250,000 to 350,000 clones, 75% to 90% of them seen only once. The data stem from a study of cytomegalovirus exposure and HLA in healthy donors. Study-level findings and limits: Specificity of three CMV-associated chains for CMV antigens was verified in vitro. Later, an analysis found that TCR clusters from the first cohort tended to co-occur in the 90 to 150 validation repertoires. Despite most TCR sequences being rare, some public TCRs occurred in many donors. There were 160 or so TCR beta chains listed as cytomegalovirus-associated.

The sequence was obtained from a woman aged 25 to 39 in good health and CMV-seropositive. Material for sequencing was PBMCs.

CDR3 DNA sequence: TGCGCCAGCAGCCAAGGGAGGAATTTACCGAACACTGAAGCTTTCTTT. Translating gives CASSQGRNLPNTEAFF. V and J are TRBV5-1 and TRBJ1-1; D is uncertain. Deletions cut 4 bases from V and 1 base from J, with 17 bases between. From germline, CDR1 is SGHRS and CDR2 YFSETQ. The CDR3 runs to 16 residues.